A single sample is the source of the 4 T cell receptor beta chains below, sequenced in a study of blood T cell repertoires in COVID-19. Assay used: immunoSEQ multiplex PCR; TCRdb lists only in-frame clones, some missing. The table lists tens of thousands of clones, 79% of them singletons, with approximately 5% in the top ten. Sequenced material: peripheral blood. The receptors originated from a woman older than 75 with active or convalescent COVID-19.

This chain links TRBV2 with TRBJ2-2, with a possible D match to TRBD1 (5 bases). This CDR3 contains 14 residues. Per germline, CDR1 SNHLY and CDR2 FYNNEI. V gave up 6 bases and J gave up 2 bases, with 10 bases separating them. The chain's CDR3 is CASRLRVNTGELFF. CDR3 coding DNA: TGTGCCAGCAGACTCAGGGTAAACACCGGGGAGCTGTTTTTT.

This chain links TRBV19 with TRBJ1-2, with 9 bases fitting TRBD1. This CDR3 region has 14 residues. Trimming removed 4 bases from V and 6 bases from J; junction bases left unmatched: 6. Germline assignment: CDR1 LNHDA and CDR2 SQIVND (reference sequence). As DNA, the CDR3 is TGTGCCAGTAGTAGGCAGACAGGGGGAAATGGCTACACCTTC. As protein: CASSRQTGGNGYTF.

This chain connects TRBV9 to TRBJ2-5; the D gene is possibly TRBD2 (6 bases). The V gene's germline CDR1 is SGDLS and CDR2 YYNGEE. The CDR3 loop spans 14 amino acids. Trimming pared 1 base from V and 5 bases from J, leaving 12 bases between. CDR3 DNA sequence: TGTGCCAGCAGCGTACAGGGAGGCGTTGAGACCCAGTACTTC. Its protein is CASSVQGGVETQYF.

The rearrangement links TRBV29-1 to TRBJ2-2; the match to TRBD1 covers 7 bases. The CDR3 totals 14 residues. Trimming at V came to 7 bases and at J to 0 bases, leaving 5 bases not matched to a gene. Germline loops: CDR1 SQVTM, CDR2 ANQGSEA. The CDR3 DNA sequence: TGCAGCGCCCGGGGACAGTCGAACACCGGGGAGCTGTTTTTT. As protein: CSARGQSNTGELFF.